The 2 T cell receptor beta chains below all came from one sample that was sequenced in a study of OX40 agonist ivuxolimab in advanced cancers. The table came from immunoSEQ multiplex PCR; TCRdb's copy has only in-frame clones and leaves some out. The data show 9,300 or so clones, 66% seen once. The sequenced sample was CD4+ or CD8+ T cells sorted from blood, obtained in a trial of the OX40 agonist ivuxolimab. The receptors come from an adult with an advanced solid tumor such as melanoma, head and neck, liver or kidney cancer.

CDR3 bases: TGCGCCAGCAGCTTGGAACAGGGGGTCCTTTACAATGAGCAGTTCTTC. It translates to CASSLEQGVLYNEQFF. The V call is TRBV5-1, the J call TRBJ2-1; TRBD1 aligns across 8 bases. CDR1 is SGHRS, CDR2 YFSETQ, per germline. V was clipped by 0 bases and J by 4 bases; unmatched bases: 6. The CDR3 has 16 residues.

The chain joins TRBV6-1 to TRBJ2-3, with 12 bases fitting TRBD2. The J segment lost 4 bases and the V segment lost 2 bases, leaving 1 base of the junction unmatched. CDR1 is MNHNS and CDR2 is SASEGT in the germline V gene. The CDR3 spans 15 residues. The CDR3 bases are TGTGCCAGCAGTGAACTAGCGGGGGGGCCAGATACGCAGTATTTT. This gives the protein CASSELAGGPDTQYF.